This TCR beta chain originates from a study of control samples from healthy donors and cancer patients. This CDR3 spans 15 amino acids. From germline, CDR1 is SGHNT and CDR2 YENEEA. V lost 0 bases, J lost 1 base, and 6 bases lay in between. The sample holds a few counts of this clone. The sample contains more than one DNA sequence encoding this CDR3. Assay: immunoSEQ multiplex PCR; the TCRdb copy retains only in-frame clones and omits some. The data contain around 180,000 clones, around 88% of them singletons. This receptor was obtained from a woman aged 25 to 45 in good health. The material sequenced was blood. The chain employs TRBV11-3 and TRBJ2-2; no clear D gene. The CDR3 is CASSLDSGNTGELFF. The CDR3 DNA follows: TGTGCCAGCAGCTTAGATTCTGGGAACACCGGGGAGCTGTTTTTT.